This T cell receptor beta chain was obtained from a study of blood T cell repertoires in COVID-19. Study-level information: PBMCs, B-cell-depleted T cells, or T cells provided the cDNA or gDNA that made up the material.

Trimming removed 4 bases from V and 0 bases from J, with 15 bases in between. CDR1 is SGHAT, CDR2 FQNNGV, per germline. The CDR3 contains 16 residues. Produced via immunoSEQ multiplex PCR; TCRdb's table is partial and in-frame only. Of 200,000 or so clones listed, around nine tenths are singletons. Contact with a PCR-confirmed or clinician-diagnosed COVID-19 case occurred within 2 weeks of entry. Sample: PBMCs or T cells enriched from blood (not recorded which). The origin of this receptor is a woman aged 30 to 39 who had been exposed to COVID-19. The gene calls are TRBV11-2 and TRBJ1-2; D is unresolved. The CDR3, as DNA: TGTGCCAGCAGCTCCGATGCAGGAATTTCTAACTATGGCTACACCTTC. It is translated as CASSSDAGISNYGYTF.